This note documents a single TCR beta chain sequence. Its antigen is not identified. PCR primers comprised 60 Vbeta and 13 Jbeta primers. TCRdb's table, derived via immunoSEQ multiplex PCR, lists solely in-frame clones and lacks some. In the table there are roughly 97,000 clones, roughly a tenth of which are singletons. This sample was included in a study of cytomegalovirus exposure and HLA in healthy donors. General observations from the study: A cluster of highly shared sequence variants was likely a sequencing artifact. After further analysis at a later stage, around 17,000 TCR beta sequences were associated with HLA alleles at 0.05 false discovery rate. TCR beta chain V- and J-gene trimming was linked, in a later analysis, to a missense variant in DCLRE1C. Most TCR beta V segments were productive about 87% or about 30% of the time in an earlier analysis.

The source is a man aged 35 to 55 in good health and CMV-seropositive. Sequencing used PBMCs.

The CDR3 DNA reads as TGTGCCAGCAGCTCTCAAGCCAGGGTGGTCAACATTCAGTACTTC. Amino acids: CASSSQARVVNIQYF. This chain connects TRBV5-6 to TRBJ2-4; possibly TRBD1 for D (5 bases). This CDR3 spans 15 amino acids. The germline V and J ends were trimmed by 3 bases and 7 bases, with 17 bases remaining between them. Germline V gene sequence: CDR1 SGHDT, CDR2 YYEEEE.